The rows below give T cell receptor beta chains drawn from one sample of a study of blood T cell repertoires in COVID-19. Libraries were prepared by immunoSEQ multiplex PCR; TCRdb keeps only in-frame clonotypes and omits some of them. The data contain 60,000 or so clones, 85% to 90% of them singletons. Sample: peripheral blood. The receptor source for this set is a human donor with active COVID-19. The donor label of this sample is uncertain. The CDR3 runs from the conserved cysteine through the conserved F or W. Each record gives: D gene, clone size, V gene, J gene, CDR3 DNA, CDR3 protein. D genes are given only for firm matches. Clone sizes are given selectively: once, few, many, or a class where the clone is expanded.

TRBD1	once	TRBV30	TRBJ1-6	TGTGCCTGCCGGGACAGCGTCTCCTATAATTCACCCCTCCACTTT	CACRDSVSYNSPLHF
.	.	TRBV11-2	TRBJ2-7	TGTGCCAGCAGCTTAGGACAGGTCGACTACGAGCAGTACTTC	CASSLGQVDYEQYF
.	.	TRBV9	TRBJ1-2	TGTGCCAGCAGCGTAGCGAGGGAGGGGAACTATGGCTACACCTTC	CASSVAREGNYGYTF
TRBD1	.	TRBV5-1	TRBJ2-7	TGCGCCAGCAGCCGGACGGGTCCAGGGGGCACCCAGTACGAGCAGTACTTC	CASSRTGPGGTQYEQYF
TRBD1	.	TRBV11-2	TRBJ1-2	TGTGCCAGCAGCTTGACAGGGGGCTCGTACGGCTACACCTTC	CASSLTGGSYGYTF
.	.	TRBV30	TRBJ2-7	TGTGCCTGGAGTCCCCTAGCGAGAAGCTCCTACGAGCAGTACTTC	CAWSPLARSSYEQYF
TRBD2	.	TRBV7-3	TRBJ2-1	TGTGCCAGCAGCTCCCACGGGGGGAGCTCCTACAATGAGCAGTTCTTC	CASSSHGGSSYNEQFF
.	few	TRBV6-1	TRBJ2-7	TGTGCCAGCAGTGAATGGCGTGTTGAGGGGGACTACGAGCAGTACTTC	CASSEWRVEGDYEQYF
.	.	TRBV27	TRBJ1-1	TGTGCCAGCAGTCCCCTTTGGGGCCCGGGGAACACTGAAGCTTTCTTT	CASSPLWGPGNTEAFF
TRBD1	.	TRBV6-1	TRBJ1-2	TGTGCCAGCAGTGAAGCCGGGACAGCTTATGGCTACACCTTC	CASSEAGTAYGYTF
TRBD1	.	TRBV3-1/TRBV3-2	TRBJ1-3	TGTGCCAGCAGCCGTCGGACAGGGGTTGGAAACACCATATATTTT	CASSRRTGVGNTIYF
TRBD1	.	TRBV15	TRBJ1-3	TGTGCCACCAGCAGTGTTGGACAGGGATCGTCGGGCTTGCGAAACACCATATATTTT	CATSSVGQGSSGLRNTIYF
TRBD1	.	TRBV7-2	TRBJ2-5	TGTGCCAGCAGCTTGCGGACAGGGGGCGCCGGCGAGACCAAGTACTTC	CASSLRTGGAGETKYF
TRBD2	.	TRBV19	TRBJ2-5	TGTGCCAGTAGTATGGGACCAGCGGGAGGGGAGACCCAGTACTTC	CASSMGPAGGETQYF
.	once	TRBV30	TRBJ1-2	TGTGCCTGGAGTGTACATCAGGGTCTTACGGGCTATGGCTACACCTTC	CAWSVHQGLTGYGYTF
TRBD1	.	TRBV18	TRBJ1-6	TGTGCCAGCTCAGTGGACAGGGGTAACTCTTCACCCCTCCACTTT	CASSVDRGNSSPLHF
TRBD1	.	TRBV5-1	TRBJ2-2	TGCGCCAGCAGCTTGGACGGGGACAGGGCAGGCACCGGGGAGCTGTTTTTT	CASSLDGDRAGTGELFF
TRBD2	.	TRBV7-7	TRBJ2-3	TGTGCTAGCAGCCTGGGACTAGCGGGGGGTACAGATACGCAGTATTTT	CASSLGLAGGTDTQYF
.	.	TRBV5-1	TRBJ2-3	TGCGCCAGCAGCTTGGGGCTAGCGACGAGCACAGATACGCAGTATTTT	CASSLGLATSTDTQYF
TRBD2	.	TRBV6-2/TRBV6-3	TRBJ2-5	TGTGCCAGCAGTTACCGACCTTCGGATAGCGGGGTTAAAGAGACCCAGTACTTC	CASSYRPSDSGVKETQYF
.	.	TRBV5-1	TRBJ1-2	TGCGCCAGCAGCCCTACCACCTATGGCTACACCTTC	CASSPTTYGYTF
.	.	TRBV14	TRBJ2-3	TGTGCCACCAAGGAGTCGGTCGGCACAGATACGCAGTATTTT	CATKESVGTDTQYF
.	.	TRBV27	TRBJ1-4	TGTGCCAGCCAGCCTAGACCGTATAATGAAAAACTGTTTTTT	CASQPRPYNEKLFF
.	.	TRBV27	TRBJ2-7	TGTGCCAGCAGGCTAATGACAGGCTCCTACGAGCAGTACTTC	CASRLMTGSYEQYF
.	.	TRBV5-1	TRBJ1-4	TGCGCCAGCAGCTCAGCGTTTAGCGGACATGAAAAACTGTTTTTT	CASSSAFSGHEKLFF
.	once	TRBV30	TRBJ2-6	TGTGCCTGGATGCAGAACTCTGGGGCCAACGTCCTGACTTTC	CAWMQNSGANVLTF
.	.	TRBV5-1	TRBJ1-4	TGCGCCAGCAGCTTGACAGGTGAAAAACTGTTTTTT	CASSLTGEKLFF
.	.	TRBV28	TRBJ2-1	TGTGCCAGCAGTCCCGTCCCAACCAGGAATGAGCAGTTCTTC	CASSPVPTRNEQFF
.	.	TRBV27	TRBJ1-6	TGTGCCAGCAGCCGAAGGAGCTCCTATAATTCACCCCTCCACTTT	CASSRRSSYNSPLHF